The clone carrying this TCR beta chain was seen ten or more times. What it binds is not known. The sample comes from a study of T cell repertoires in cytomegalovirus infection. This CDR3 contains 15 residues. Germline loops: CDR1 SGHVS, CDR2 FQNEAQ. V trimming: 5 bases; J trimming: 4 bases; junction bases outside the gene matches: 6. TCRdb re-derived calls from the reads in MiXCR, one entry per CDR3 protein. The table includes about a million distinct CDR3 sequences, roughly 31% detected once. The receptor was derived from a human donor in good health (CMV status not recorded). Some clones in this sample may be carry-over from other donors' samples. The sequencing here drew on cultured CD8+ T cells from PBMCs, taken from culture after CMV antigen stimulation. The chain links TRBV7-8 to TRBJ2-2, with 8 nucleotides matching TRBD1. The CDR3 sequence: CASSPRTGSTGELFF. CDR3 nucleotides: TGTGCCAGCAGCCCCCGGACAGGGAGCACCGGGGAGCTGTTTTTT.